The 15 T cell receptor beta chains presented below share a single source sample, sequenced in a study of blood T cell repertoires in COVID-19. Using immunoSEQ multiplex PCR, the repertoire was profiled, and TCRdb retains in-frame clones only, with some absent. The data show hundreds of thousands of clones, roughly 91% seen once. The sample comprised PBMCs or T cells enriched from blood (not recorded which). The receptors stem from a woman aged 25-40 years who had recovered from COVID-19.

V gene TRBV19 combines with J gene TRBJ1-1; 9 nucleotides match TRBD1. This CDR3 region has 14 residues. The V and J ends lost 6 bases and 3 bases, in that order; junction bases with no gene match: 5. Germline lookup yields CDR1 LNHDA and CDR2 SQIVND (reference sequence). The CDR3 region is CASRQTGGDTEAFF. Written as DNA, the CDR3 is TGTGCCAGTAGACAGACAGGGGGGGACACTGAAGCTTTCTTT. The complete variable domain, with remaining parts taken from reference TRBV19 and TRBJ1-1, reads DGGITQSPKYLFRKEGQNVTLSCEQNLNHDAMYWYRQDPGQGLRLIYYSQIVNDFQKGDIAEGYSVSREKKESFPLTVTSAQKNPTAFYLCASRQTGGDTEAFFGQGTRLTVV.

The chain carries TRBV10-3 and TRBJ2-1, with D possibly TRBD2 on 5 matching bases. CDR1 and CDR2 (germline): ENHRY, SYGVKD. The CDR3 is made up of 17 amino acids. Trimming took off 10 bases at V and 1 base at J, with 23 bases between the two ends. The DNA for the CDR3 is TGTGCCACCGGTGAGGCCGGGGATACGAGTTCCTACAATGAGCAGTTCTTC. This gives the protein CATGEAGDTSSYNEQFF.

The chain combines TRBV2 with TRBJ1-1, with 9 positions matching TRBD1. CDR1 is SNHLY, CDR2 FYNNEI, per germline. The CDR3 contains 15 residues. Trimming cost V 4 bases and J 11 bases; bases outside gene matches: 14. The CDR3 is CASSARGLGQGYAFF. In DNA form, the CDR3 reads TGTGCCAGCAGTGCGAGGGGTTTGGGACAGGGATACGCTTTCTTT.

The chain is built from TRBV7-3 and TRBJ2-3; no clear D. Trimming shortened V by 0 bases and J by 2 bases, and 9 bases separated the two germline ends. The germline CDR1 and CDR2 sequences are SGHTA and FQGTGA. The CDR3 runs to 15 residues. CDR3 protein: CASSLTAANTDTQYF. The CDR3 region has the DNA TGTGCCAGCAGCTTAACGGCGGCGAACACAGATACGCAGTATTTT.

CDR3 sequence: CASSVSLRESTDTQYF. DNA of the CDR3: TGTGCCAGCAGCGTATCTCTCAGGGAAAGCACAGATACGCAGTATTTT. The J gene is TRBJ2-3, the V gene TRBV9; D perhaps matches TRBD1 (5 bases). The CDR3 is 16 amino acids. Trimming stripped 1 base from V and 0 bases from J, with 12 bases between. Germline V gene sequence: CDR1 SGDLS, CDR2 YYNGEE.

V is TRBV18 and J is TRBJ2-2, with TRBD1 matching over 9 bases. The CDR3 length is 16 residues. Germline values: CDR1 KGHSH, CDR2 LQKENI. V lost 2 bases to trimming and J lost 5 bases; unmatched junction nucleotides: 6. CDR3 amino acids: CASSPLKQGATGELFF. CDR3 nucleotides: TGTGCCAGCTCACCATTAAAACAGGGGGCGACCGGGGAGCTGTTTTTT.

V usage is TRBV27 and J usage is TRBJ1-2; D gene uncertain. V dropped 3 bases and J dropped 7 bases, with 18 bases sitting between them. CDR3 size: 15 residues. Looked up from germline, CDR1 is MNHEY and CDR2 is SMNVEV (reference sequence). The CDR3 here is CASSLSGRSMGGYTF. In DNA, the CDR3 is TGTGCCAGCAGTTTGAGCGGGCGATCAATGGGTGGCTACACCTTC.

This clone appeared a single time. The V gene is TRBV18, the J gene TRBJ2-1, with 10 nucleotides matching TRBD1. V shed 6 bases, J shed 3 bases, and the junction held 5 bases outside the gene matches. There are 15 residues in the CDR3. The germline V gene has CDR1 KGHSH and CDR2 LQKENI. The CDR3 is CASSPGTGVYNEQFF. The CDR3 region has the DNA TGTGCCAGCTCGCCCGGGACAGGGGTCTACAATGAGCAGTTCTTC.

This chain uses TRBV4-1 with TRBJ2-7; TRBD1 is a possible D gene (5 bases). Trimming stripped 3 bases from V and 0 bases from J, with 12 bases between. Germline-derived CDR1 and CDR2 are MGHRA and YSYEKL. This CDR3 comprises 15 residues. This CDR3 reads CASSQADSSSYEQYF. For the CDR3, the DNA is TGCGCCAGCAGCCAGGCTGACAGTAGCTCCTACGAGCAGTACTTC.

The rearrangement uses TRBV6-5 and TRBJ1-1, with D possibly matching TRBD1 (6 bases). There are 14 residues in the CDR3. Per the germline V gene, CDR1 is MNHEY and CDR2 is SVGAGI. The V end was cut by 6 bases, the J end by 9 bases, with 20 bases between. As DNA, the CDR3 is TGTGCCAGCAGGAGAGGGGGGGAAGCAGTGCAAGCTTTCTTT. Its translation is CASRRGGEAVQAFF.

CDR3 amino acids: CATSKGNYGYTF. The CDR3 bases are TGTGCCACCAGCAAGGGGAACTATGGCTACACCTTC. V is TRBV15 and J is TRBJ1-2; possibly TRBD1 for D (5 bases). Trimming took 4 bases from V and 2 from J, leaving 5 bases between them. The length of the CDR3 is 12 residues. Germline V gene lookup returns CDR1 LNHNV and CDR2 YYDKDF (reference sequence).

This rearrangement joins TRBV18 to TRBJ2-3; D remains unclear. Germline lookup yields CDR1 KGHSH and CDR2 LQKENI. This CDR3 is built from 14 residues. Trimming removed 4 bases from V and 2 bases from J, with 10 bases in between. Here the CDR3 DNA reads TGTGCCAGCTCACTGTCACACAACACAGATACGCAGTATTTT. The encoded protein is CASSLSHNTDTQYF.

The chain is built from TRBV4-1 and TRBJ1-5, with no clear D. The CDR3 totals 14 residues. Between the trimmed V and J ends, which lost 3 bases and 0 bases, there was a span of 6 bases. The germline gives CDR1 MGHRA, CDR2 YSYEKL. Written as DNA, the CDR3 is TGCGCCAGCAGCCAGTTCGGTAGCAATCAGCCCCAGCATTTT. Translating it yields CASSQFGSNQPQHF.

The V call is TRBV28, the J call TRBJ2-1, with 12 bases identical to TRBD2. Trimming at V came to 6 bases and at J to 4 bases, leaving 16 bases not matched to a gene. Germline CDR1 reads MDHEN; CDR2 reads SYDVKM. The CDR3 spans 19 residues. As DNA, the CDR3 is TGTGCCAGCAGCCGGACTAGCGGGATACTTAAGGGCCTGTACAATGAGCAGTTCTTC. Translated, it gives CASSRTSGILKGLYNEQFF.

This clone was recorded a few times. V and J are TRBV7-2 and TRBJ1-2; D may be TRBD1 (5 bases). Trimming stripped 0 bases from V and 0 bases from J, with 5 bases between. Germline V gives CDR1 SGHTA, CDR2 FQGNSA. CDR3 length equals 14 residues. CDR3 DNA: TGTGCCAGCAGCTTAGCCAGGGCTAACTATGGCTACACCTTC. Translated: CASSLARANYGYTF.